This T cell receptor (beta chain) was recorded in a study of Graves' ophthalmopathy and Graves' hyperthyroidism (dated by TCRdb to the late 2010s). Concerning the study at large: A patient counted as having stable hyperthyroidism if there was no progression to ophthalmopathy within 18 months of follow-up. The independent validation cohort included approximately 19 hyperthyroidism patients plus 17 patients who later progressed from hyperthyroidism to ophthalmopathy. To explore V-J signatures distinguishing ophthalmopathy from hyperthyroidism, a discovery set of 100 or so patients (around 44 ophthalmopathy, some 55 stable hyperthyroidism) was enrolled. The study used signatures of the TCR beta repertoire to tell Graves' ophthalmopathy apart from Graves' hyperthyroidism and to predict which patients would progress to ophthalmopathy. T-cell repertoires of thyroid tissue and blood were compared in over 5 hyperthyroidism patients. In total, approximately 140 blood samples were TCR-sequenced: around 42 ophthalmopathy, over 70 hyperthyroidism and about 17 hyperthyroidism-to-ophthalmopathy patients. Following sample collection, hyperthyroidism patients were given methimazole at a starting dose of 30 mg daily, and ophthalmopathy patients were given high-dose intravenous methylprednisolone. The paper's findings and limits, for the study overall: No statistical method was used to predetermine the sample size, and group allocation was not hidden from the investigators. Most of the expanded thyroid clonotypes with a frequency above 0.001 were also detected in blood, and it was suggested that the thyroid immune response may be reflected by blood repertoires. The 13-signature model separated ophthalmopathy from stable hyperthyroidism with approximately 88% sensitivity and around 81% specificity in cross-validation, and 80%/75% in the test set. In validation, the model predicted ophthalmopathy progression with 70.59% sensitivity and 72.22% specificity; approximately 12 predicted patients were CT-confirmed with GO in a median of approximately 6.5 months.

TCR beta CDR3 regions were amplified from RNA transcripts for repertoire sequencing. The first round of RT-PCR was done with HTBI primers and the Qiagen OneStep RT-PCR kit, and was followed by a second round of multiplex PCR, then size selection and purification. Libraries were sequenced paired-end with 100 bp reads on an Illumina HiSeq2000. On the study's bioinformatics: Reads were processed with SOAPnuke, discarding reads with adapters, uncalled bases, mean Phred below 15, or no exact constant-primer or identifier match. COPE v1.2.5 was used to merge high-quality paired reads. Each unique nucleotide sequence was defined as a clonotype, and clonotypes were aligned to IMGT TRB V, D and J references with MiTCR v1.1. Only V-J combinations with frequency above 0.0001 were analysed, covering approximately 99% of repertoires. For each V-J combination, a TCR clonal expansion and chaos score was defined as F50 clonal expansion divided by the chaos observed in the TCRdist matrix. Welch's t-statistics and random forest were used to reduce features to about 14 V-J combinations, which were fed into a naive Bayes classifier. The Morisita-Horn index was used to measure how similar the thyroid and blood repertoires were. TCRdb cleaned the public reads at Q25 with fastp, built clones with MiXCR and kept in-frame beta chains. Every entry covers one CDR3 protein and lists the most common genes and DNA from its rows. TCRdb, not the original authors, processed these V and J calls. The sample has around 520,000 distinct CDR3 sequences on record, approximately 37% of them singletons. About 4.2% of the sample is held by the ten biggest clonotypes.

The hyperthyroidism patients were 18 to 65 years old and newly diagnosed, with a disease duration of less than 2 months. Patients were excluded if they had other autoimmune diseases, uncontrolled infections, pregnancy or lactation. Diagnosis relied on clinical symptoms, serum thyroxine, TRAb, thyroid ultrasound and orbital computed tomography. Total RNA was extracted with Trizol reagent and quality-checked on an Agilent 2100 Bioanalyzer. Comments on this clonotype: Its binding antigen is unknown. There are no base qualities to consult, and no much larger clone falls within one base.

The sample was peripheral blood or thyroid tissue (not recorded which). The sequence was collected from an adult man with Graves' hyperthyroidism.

The CDR3: CASSLFAGSNYGYTF. The sequenced DNA is TGTGCCAGCAGTTTATTCGCCGGGTCTAACTATGGCTACACCTTC. The chain is assembled from TRBV12-3 or TRBV12-4 and TRBJ1-2, with an unclear D gene assignment. V is clipped by 2 bases and J by 0 bases, and the sequence between their germline boundaries is 10 bases long. The CDR3, cysteine through phenylalanine, is 15 amino acids long. The CDR3 DNA has 45 bases and is translated from base 1.